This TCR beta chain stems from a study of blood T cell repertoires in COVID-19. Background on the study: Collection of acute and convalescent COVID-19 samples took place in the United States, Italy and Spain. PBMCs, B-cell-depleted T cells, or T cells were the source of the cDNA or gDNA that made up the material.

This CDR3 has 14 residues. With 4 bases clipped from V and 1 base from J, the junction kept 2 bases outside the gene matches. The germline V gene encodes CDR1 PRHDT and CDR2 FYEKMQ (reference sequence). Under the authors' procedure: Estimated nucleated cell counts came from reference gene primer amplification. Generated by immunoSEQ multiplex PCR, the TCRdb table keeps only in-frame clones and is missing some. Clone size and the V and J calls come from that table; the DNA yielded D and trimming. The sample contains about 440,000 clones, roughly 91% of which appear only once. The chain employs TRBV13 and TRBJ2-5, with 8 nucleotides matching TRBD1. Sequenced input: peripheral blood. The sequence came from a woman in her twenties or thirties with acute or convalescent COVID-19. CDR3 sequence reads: CASSSDRGQETQYF. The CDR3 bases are TGTGCCAGCAGCTCCGACAGGGGCCAAGAGACCCAGTACTTC.